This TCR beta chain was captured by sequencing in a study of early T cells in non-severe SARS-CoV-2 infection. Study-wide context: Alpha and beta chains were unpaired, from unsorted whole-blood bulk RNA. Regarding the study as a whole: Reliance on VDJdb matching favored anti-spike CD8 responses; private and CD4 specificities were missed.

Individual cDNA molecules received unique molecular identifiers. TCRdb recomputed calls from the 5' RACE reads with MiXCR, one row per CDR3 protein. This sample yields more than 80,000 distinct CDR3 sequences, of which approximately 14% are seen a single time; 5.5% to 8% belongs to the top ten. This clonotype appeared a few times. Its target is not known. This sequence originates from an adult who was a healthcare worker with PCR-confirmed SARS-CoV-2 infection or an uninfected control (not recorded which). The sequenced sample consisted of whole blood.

CDR3 sequence: CASSQDLGLAGKEQYF. The CDR3 coding sequence is TGTGCCAGCAGCCAAGACCTGGGACTAGCGGGAAAGGAGCAGTACTTC. The genes are TRBV4-2 and TRBJ2-7; 13 positions match TRBD2. The V segment lost 0 bases and the J segment 7 bases; nucleotides outside the gene matches: 6. The CDR3 consists of 16 residues. Germline CDR1 is LGHNA and CDR2 is YNFKEQ.